A single sample is the source of the 32 T cell receptor beta chains below, sequenced in a study of blood T cell repertoires in COVID-19. Measured with immunoSEQ multiplex PCR; TCRdb has only the in-frame clones, and not every one. The table lists roughly 46,000 clones, roughly 88% of them singletons. The sample taken for sequencing was peripheral blood. The receptors derive from a human donor with active COVID-19. The donor label of this sample is uncertain.

The chain combines TRBV2 with TRBJ2-1; TRBD2 is a possible D gene (5 bases). Germline CDR1 is SNHLY and CDR2 is FYNNEI. This CDR3 comprises 11 residues. Between the trimmed V and J ends, which lost 6 bases and 8 bases, there was a span of 8 bases. Written as DNA, the CDR3 is TGTGCCAGCAGACTAGTCGATGAGCAGTTCTTC. It codes for CASRLVDEQFF.

Only one count was recorded for this clone. The CDR3 DNA follows: TGTGCCAGCAGCCCCCCAGGGGGGAATGAGCAGTTCTTC. Protein product: CASSPPGGNEQFF. The chain employs TRBV7-2 and TRBJ2-1; possibly TRBD1 for D (7 bases). Germline lookup yields CDR1 SGHTA and CDR2 FQGNSA. V lost 5 bases and J lost 7, with 12 bases in between. The CDR3 consists of 13 residues.

This chain links TRBV2 with TRBJ1-1, with D unresolved. The germline V and J ends were trimmed by 10 bases and 2 bases, with 14 bases remaining between them. This CDR3 region has 13 residues. Germline V CDR1 and CDR2: SNHLY, FYNNEI. CDR3 sequence reads: CATTEEGNTEAFF. The CDR3 DNA follows: TGTGCCACCACGGAGGAAGGAAACACTGAAGCTTTCTTT.

The chain uses TRBV7-8 and TRBJ2-6, with 8 nucleotides matching TRBD2. This CDR3 spans 18 amino acids. CDR1 is SGHVS, CDR2 FQNEAQ, per germline. J was trimmed by 4 bases and V by 2 bases; bases with no gene match: 10. CDR3 protein: CASSLWGRGGEGANVLTF. The CDR3 DNA reads as TGTGCCAGCAGCTTATGGGGCCGGGGGGGGGAAGGGGCCAACGTCCTGACTTTC.

The rearrangement joins TRBV9 to TRBJ1-4; the D gene is possibly TRBD1 (5 bases). The ends were cut back, 4 bases at V and 7 bases at J, with 11 bases in the middle. CDR3 length: 13 amino acids. Per germline, CDR1 SGDLS and CDR2 YYNGEE. CDR3 region: CASSLIGGEKLFF. The CDR3 coding sequence is TGTGCCAGCAGCCTCATCGGGGGTGAAAAACTGTTTTTT.

The V and J genes are TRBV11-3 and TRBJ1-1; D unclear. The CDR3 spans 13 residues. The V end lost 4 bases, the J end lost 4 bases, and 10 bases lay between the germline ends. Germline CDR1 and CDR2: SGHNT and YENEEA. CDR3 sequence reads: CASSSSISTEAFF. CDR3 in DNA: TGTGCCAGCAGCTCATCCATTTCCACTGAAGCTTTCTTT.

The chain carries TRBV9 and TRBJ2-2; 16 positions agree with TRBD2. This CDR3 has 18 residues. The germline V gene encodes CDR1 SGDLS and CDR2 YYNGEE. V gave up 4 bases and J gave up 6 bases; unmatched junction bases: 9. The CDR3 sequence: CASSPGLAGGPLSGELFF. Written as DNA, the CDR3 is TGTGCCAGCAGCCCGGGACTAGCGGGGGGGCCTCTTTCCGGGGAGCTGTTTTTT. Full variable domain (rest looked up from reference TRBV9 and TRBJ2-2): DSGVTQTPKHLITATGQRVTLRCSPRSGDLSVYWYQQSLDQGLQFLIQYYNGEERAKGNILERFSAQQFPDLHSELNLSSLELGDSALYFCASSPGLAGGPLSGELFFGEGSRLTVL.

The chain carries TRBV28 and TRBJ2-7, with 8 nucleotides matching TRBD2. The CDR3 sequence is 14 residues long. Per germline, CDR1 MDHEN and CDR2 SYDVKM. J gave up 4 bases and V 8 bases, and 10 bases lay outside the gene matches. CDR3 nucleotides: TGTGCCAGCCTTGATGCGGGACTAGGGTACGAGCAGTACTTC. Residues: CASLDAGLGYEQYF.

This clone was observed once. The chain combines TRBV2 with TRBJ2-1; 14 bases align to TRBD2. This CDR3 region has 16 residues. CDR1 is SNHLY and CDR2 is FYNNEI in the germline V gene. J gave up 8 bases and V 3 bases, and 6 bases lay outside the gene matches. CDR3 coding DNA: TGTGCCAGCAGTGACACGGGACTAGCGGGAGCTTATGAGCAGTTCTTC. It specifies CASSDTGLAGAYEQFF.

CDR3 protein: CATSRESSGANVLTF. For the CDR3, the DNA is TGTGCCACCAGCAGAGAGAGCTCTGGGGCCAACGTCCTGACTTTC. The gene calls are TRBV15 and TRBJ2-6; D ambiguous. The CDR3 spans 15 residues. Germline V gene data show CDR1 as LNHNV and CDR2 as YYDKDF (reference sequence). Trimming shortened V by 0 bases and J by 0 bases, and 3 bases separated the two germline ends.

The V and J genes are TRBV29-1 and TRBJ2-5; 7 positions agree with TRBD1. Germline-derived CDR1 and CDR2 are SQVTM and ANQGSEA. CDR3 length equals 14 residues. The junction had 12 bases not matched to a gene; V was cut back by 7 bases and J by 4 bases. The CDR3 here is CSARAGGLSETQYF. CDR3 nucleotide sequence: TGCAGCGCCAGGGCAGGGGGTTTATCAGAGACCCAGTACTTC.

This chain links TRBV6-5 with TRBJ1-2, with D perhaps matching TRBD1 (6 bases). This CDR3 is built from 15 residues. Trimming cost V 2 bases and J 2 bases, with 12 bases left between them. Germline CDR1 is MNHEY and CDR2 is SVGAGI. Written as DNA, the CDR3 is TGTGCCAGCAGTTACGACACAGGGCCCAACTATGGCTACACCTTC. Translating gives CASSYDTGPNYGYTF.

The J gene is TRBJ2-1, the V gene TRBV28, with D perhaps matching TRBD1 (5 bases). Looked up from germline, CDR1 is MDHEN and CDR2 is SYDVKM. With 6 bases removed from V and 4 bases from J, the gap between germline ends came to 16 bases. The CDR3 has 15 residues. CDR3 in amino acids: CASSPWGPSYNEQFF. The DNA for the CDR3 is TGTGCCAGCAGCCCGTGGGGCCCCTCGTACAATGAGCAGTTCTTC.

J is TRBJ2-7 and V is TRBV21-1; the DNA was not used to check the table's D call, TRBD2. TRBV21-1 is assigned pseudogene status. This CDR3 contains 17 residues. The CDR3: CASSRRREPGKTDEQYF. In nucleotides, the CDR3 is TGTGCCAGCAGCCGCAGGAGGGAGCCCGGGAAAACCGACGAGCAGTACTTC.

V usage is TRBV19 and J usage is TRBJ2-1, with no clear D. The V end was cut by 9 bases, the J end by 2 bases, with 11 bases between. In germline, CDR1 is LNHDA, CDR2 SQIVND (reference sequence). The CDR3 sequence is 13 residues long. CDR3 sequence: CASKESAYNEQFF. The CDR3, as DNA: TGTGCCAGCAAGGAGTCAGCCTACAATGAGCAGTTCTTC.

The chain carries TRBV5-1 and TRBJ2-3; 9 bases fit TRBD1. After removal of 0 bases from V and 6 bases from J, the junction contained 2 bases not matched to a gene. The CDR3 has 14 amino acids. CDR1 is SGHRS, CDR2 YFSETQ, per germline. CDR3 protein: CASSLGTGVDTQYF. Written as DNA, the CDR3 is TGCGCCAGCAGCTTGGGGACAGGGGTGGATACGCAGTATTTT.

The rearrangement joins TRBV11-2 to TRBJ2-3, with TRBD2 identical over 8 bases. The germline V gene encodes CDR1 SGHAT and CDR2 FQNNGV. There are 18 residues in the CDR3. V shed 5 bases, J shed 1 base, and the junction held 14 bases outside the gene matches. The CDR3 nucleotides are TGTGCCAGCAGCCCCTGGGACACACAACTAGCGGGCACAGATACGCAGTATTTT. This encodes CASSPWDTQLAGTDTQYF.

The chain links TRBV5-1 to TRBJ2-3; D may be TRBD1 (6 bases). The germline V gene has CDR1 SGHRS and CDR2 YFSETQ. The CDR3 is 14 residues long. Trimming pared 5 bases from V and 2 bases from J, leaving 12 bases between. CDR3 sequence: CASSFGQTTDTQYF. The CDR3 DNA follows: TGCGCCAGCAGTTTCGGACAGACCACAGATACGCAGTATTTT.

The V call is TRBV7-2, the J call TRBJ1-3; D may be TRBD1 (6 bases). Trimming shortened V by 4 bases and J by 2 bases, and 15 bases separated the two germline ends. The germline gives CDR1 SGHTA, CDR2 FQGNSA. The CDR3 runs to 16 residues. The CDR3 DNA reads as TGTGCCAGCAGCTCGACGCTCGGGACACCTGGAAACACCATATATTTT. It codes for CASSSTLGTPGNTIYF.

This rearrangement joins TRBV2 to TRBJ2-4, with D uncertain. V gave up 1 base and J gave up 0 bases, with 7 bases separating them. The germline CDR1 and CDR2 sequences are SNHLY and FYNNEI. The CDR3 is made up of 15 amino acids. CDR3 nucleotide sequence: TGTGCCAGCAGTGAAGTTCAGTTAGCCAAAAACATTCAGTACTTC. Amino acids: CASSEVQLAKNIQYF.

The CDR3: CASRGAEWAYEQYF. DNA for the CDR3: TGTGCCAGCAGGGGAGCGGAATGGGCTTACGAGCAGTACTTC. The chain links TRBV28 to TRBJ2-7, with D possibly being TRBD2 (5 bases). The CDR3 sequence is 14 residues long. The germline gives CDR1 MDHEN, CDR2 SYDVKM. The V end was cut by 6 bases, the J end by 4 bases, with 16 bases between.

The J gene is TRBJ2-7, the V gene TRBV5-1; a possible D gene is TRBD1 (5 bases). The CDR3 has 14 residues. Per the germline V gene, CDR1 is SGHRS and CDR2 is YFSETQ. V was pared by 4 bases and J by 1 base, with 12 bases between. The CDR3 region has the DNA TGCGCCAGCAGCAATTACAGGAATTCCTACGAGCAGTACTTC. Encoded protein: CASSNYRNSYEQYF.

The V call is TRBV4-1, the J call TRBJ2-3, with 8 bases aligning to TRBD2. The J segment lost 7 bases and the V segment lost 0 bases, leaving 6 bases of the junction unmatched. CDR3 length: 15 amino acids. Germline lookup yields CDR1 MGHRA and CDR2 YSYEKL. This CDR3 reads CASSQDGGGPYTQYF. The DNA of the CDR3 is TGCGCCAGCAGCCAAGATGGCGGGGGGCCGTATACGCAGTATTTT.

The rearrangement links TRBV6-5 to TRBJ2-2; no clear D. The V and J ends lost 7 bases and 5 bases respectively, with 11 bases between them. CDR3 length equals 13 residues. Germline CDR1 is MNHEY and CDR2 is SVGAGI. The CDR3 nucleotides read TGTGCCAGCACCGCCGGTCCGACCGGGGAGCTGTTTTTT. Residues: CASTAGPTGELFF.

The chain employs TRBV19 and TRBJ2-3; the match to TRBD2 covers 12 bases. The CDR3 has 18 amino acids. The J segment lost 5 bases and the V segment lost 1 base, leaving 10 bases of the junction unmatched. The germline V gene encodes CDR1 LNHDA and CDR2 SQIVND (reference sequence). The CDR3 reads CASSIGRRLAGVQDTQYF. In nucleotides, the CDR3 is TGTGCCAGTAGTATAGGCCGGAGACTAGCGGGAGTTCAAGATACGCAGTATTTT. Variable domain in full (rest from reference TRBV19 and TRBJ2-3): DGGITQSPKYLFRKEGQNVTLSCEQNLNHDAMYWYRQDPGQGLRLIYYSQIVNDFQKGDIAEGYSVSREKKESFPLTVTSAQKNPTAFYLCASSIGRRLAGVQDTQYFGPGTRLTVL.

CDR3 residues: CASSLTRGGLTDTQYF. In DNA, the CDR3 is TGTGCCAGCAGTTTAACGCGGGGGGGCCTCACAGATACGCAGTATTTT. This chain links TRBV28 with TRBJ2-3; 9 bases match TRBD2. The CDR3 covers 16 residues. From germline, CDR1 is MDHEN and CDR2 SYDVKM. The J segment lost 2 bases and the V segment lost 2 bases, leaving 5 bases of the junction unmatched.

The rearrangement links TRBV10-3 to TRBJ2-3; TRBD2 aligns across 9 bases. Looked up from germline, CDR1 is ENHRY and CDR2 is SYGVKD. CDR3 length: 15 amino acids. V lost 10 bases to trimming and J lost 2 bases; unmatched junction nucleotides: 10. In nucleotides, the CDR3 is TGTGCCACCCGATGGGAGCGGGGGGCCACAGATACGCAGTATTTT. Translating it yields CATRWERGATDTQYF.

To note about this clone: A junction end diverges from the germline sequence, so it may reflect a read error. The chain employs TRBV2 and TRBJ1-6; 9 nucleotides align to TRBD1. Looked up from germline, CDR1 is SNHLY and CDR2 is FYNNEI. CDR3 length: 17 residues. The chain's CDR3 is CASSQASIGTGYSPLHF. The CDR3 coding sequence is TGTGCCAGCAGTCAAGCTAGTATCGGGACAGGGTATTCACCCCTCCACTTT.

The chain recombines TRBV5-1 with TRBJ2-3, with D unresolved. Looked up from germline, CDR1 is SGHRS and CDR2 is YFSETQ. The CDR3 totals 14 residues. V gave up 0 bases and J gave up 1 base, with 6 bases separating them. CDR3 DNA: TGCGCCAGCAGCTTGGTTCCGGGCACAGATACGCAGTATTTT. Translated: CASSLVPGTDTQYF.

The CDR3 bases are TGTGCCAGCAGCTCCCCTTTCCTCGGGGATACGCAGTATTTT. Translated, it gives CASSSPFLGDTQYF. The chain joins TRBV3-1 (or the pseudogene TRBV3-2) to TRBJ2-3, with D hard to call. V lost 5 bases and J lost 6, with 15 bases in between. From germline, CDR1 is LGHDT and CDR2 YNNKEL (reference sequence). The CDR3 runs to 14 residues.

The chain joins TRBV28 to TRBJ1-1; 8 bases align to TRBD1. The CDR3 runs 15 residues. Germline CDR1 MDHEN, CDR2 SYDVKM. V lost 5 bases to trimming and J lost 5 bases; unmatched junction nucleotides: 10. The CDR3 loop is CASSGIGQGRTEAFF. CDR3 nucleotides: TGTGCCAGCAGTGGTATAGGACAGGGTCGGACTGAAGCTTTCTTT.

Only one count was recorded for this clone. In nucleotides, the CDR3 is TGTGCCAGCGGACGACGGGGGGCTCGTGAGCAGTACTTC. It yields the protein CASGRRGAREQYF. This chain links TRBV25-1 with TRBJ2-7, with D possibly matching TRBD2 (7 bases). Trimming stripped 8 bases from V and 7 bases from J, with 18 bases between. CDR1 is MGHDK, CDR2 SYGVNS, per germline. The CDR3 length is 13 residues.